Below are 8 T cell receptor beta chains sequenced from a single sample in a study of OX40 agonist ivuxolimab in advanced cancers. The library was generated by the immunoSEQ multiplex PCR assay. The table was pulled from immuneACCESS by TCRdb, which kept in-frame rearrangements only. Such tables lose some clones; where checked, under half of the loss comes from unresolved V genes, and the rest has no known cause. The sample table records tens of thousands of clones; 75% to 90% of these occur just once. Under 0.25% of the sample rests with the top ten. The source was CD4+ or CD8+ T cells sorted from blood, collected in a trial of the OX40 agonist ivuxolimab. The receptor source for this set is an adult with an advanced solid tumor such as melanoma, head and neck, liver or kidney cancer.

The chain employs TRBV11-2 and TRBJ2-1; maybe TRBD1 (5 bases). Germline CDR1 SGHAT, CDR2 FQNNGV. V lost 2 bases, J lost 6 bases, and 14 bases lay in between. CDR3 length: 15 residues. In nucleotides, the CDR3 is TGTGCCAGCAGCTTAAATACCGGTACAGGCAATGAGCAGTTCTTC. Translated: CASSLNTGTGNEQFF.

The rearrangement uses TRBV2 and TRBJ2-7, with 9 bases lining up with TRBD1. This CDR3 is 15 amino acids long. Per the germline V gene, CDR1 is SNHLY and CDR2 is FYNNEI. V was pared by 7 bases and J by 0 bases, with 7 bases of the junction left unmatched. The CDR3 sequence is CASKARDRASYEQYV. Here the CDR3 DNA reads TGTGCCAGCAAGGCCCGGGACAGGGCCTCCTACGAGCAGTACGTC.

In its sample, this clone was seen a few times. The chain joins TRBV9 to TRBJ1-6, with 9 positions matching TRBD1. CDR3 length: 14 residues. Germline-derived CDR1 and CDR2 are SGDLS and YYNGEE. Trimming removed 4 bases from V and 8 bases from J; junction bases left unmatched: 4. This CDR3 is CASSTRTGDSPLHF. The CDR3 DNA follows: TGTGCCAGCAGCACTCGGACAGGGGATTCACCCCTCCACTTT. The full variable domain, its missing parts supplied by reference TRBV9 and TRBJ1-6, is DSGVTQTPKHLITATGQRVTLRCSPRSGDLSVYWYQQSLDQGLQFLIQYYNGEERAKGNILERFSAQQFPDLHSELNLSSLELGDSALYFCASSTRTGDSPLHFGNGTRLTVT.

In DNA form, the CDR3 reads TGTGCCAGCAGCTTAACGACGGGGTCCCCTCTAGGAGCGTCGCAGTTCTTC. Amino acid sequence: CASSLTTGSPLGASQFF. The J gene is TRBJ2-1, the V gene TRBV7-3; D is perhaps TRBD2 (5 bases). Germline lookup yields CDR1 SGHTA and CDR2 FQGTGA. Trimming shortened V by 0 bases and J by 12 bases, and 24 bases separated the two germline ends. The CDR3 is made up of 17 amino acids.

The rearrangement joins TRBV7-2 to TRBJ1-1, with unresolved D. Germline loops: CDR1 SGHTA, CDR2 FQGNSA. CDR3 length: 14 residues. The ends were cut back, 4 bases at V and 2 bases at J, with 11 bases in the middle. For the CDR3, the DNA is TGTGCCAGCAGCTCCTACATCTATAACACTGAAGCTTTCTTT. This translates into CASSSYIYNTEAFF. The full variable domain, its missing parts supplied by reference TRBV7-2 and TRBJ1-1, is GAGVSQSPSNKVTEKGKDVELRCDPISGHTALYWYRQSLGQGLEFLIYFQGNSAPDKSGLPSDRFSAERTGGSVSTLTIQRTQQEDSAVYLCASSSYIYNTEAFFGQGTRLTVV.

This clone appeared a single time. The rearrangement uses TRBV15 and TRBJ2-3, with 9 bases that match TRBD2. The CDR3 spans 16 residues. The germline V gene encodes CDR1 LNHNV and CDR2 YYDKDF (reference sequence). The ends lost 0 bases at V and 1 base at J; junction bases unmatched: 2. As DNA, the CDR3 is TGTGCCACCAGCAGAGATGGCGGGAGGGGCACAGATACGCAGTATTTT. It is translated as CATSRDGGRGTDTQYF.

The chain links TRBV2 to TRBJ2-7, with D possibly TRBD2 on 6 matching bases. This CDR3 comprises 14 residues. The V end lost 3 bases, the J end lost 9 bases, and 18 bases lay between the germline ends. Germline-derived CDR1 and CDR2 are SNHLY and FYNNEI. The CDR3 protein is CASSDLGGRVRQYV. The CDR3 nucleotides are TGTGCCAGCAGTGATCTGGGAGGCAGGGTGAGGCAGTACGTC.

The V and J genes are TRBV7-8 and TRBJ2-1, with 8 bases aligning to TRBD2. CDR1 and CDR2 from the germline V gene are SGHVS and FQNEAQ. This CDR3 is built from 15 residues. V shed 5 bases, J shed 5 bases, and the junction held 8 bases outside the gene matches. In DNA form, the CDR3 reads TGTGCCAGCAGCCTACCGGGACTAGGAGACAATGAGCAGTTCTTC. It codes for CASSLPGLGDNEQFF.